The 7 T cell receptor beta chains listed next were all sequenced from one sample in a study of identical twins. Via MiXCR, TCRdb re-called the 5' RACE reads, giving one row per CDR3 protein. In the table there are 1.5 million to 2 million distinct CDR3 sequences, about 32% of which are singletons. Sequencing used cord blood. The receptors stem from a newborn girl in good health.

The gene calls are TRBV28 and TRBJ2-1, with 10 bases identical to TRBD2. The germline V gene has CDR1 MDHEN and CDR2 SYDVKM. The junction had 18 bases not matched to a gene; V was cut back by 3 bases and J by 4 bases. The CDR3 is 20 amino acids. This CDR3 is CASSFPVGGPSAGGYNEQFF. In DNA, the CDR3 is TGTGCCAGCAGTTTCCCCGTCGGGGGCCCATCAGCGGGAGGGTACAATGAGCAGTTCTTC.

The chain links TRBV4-1 to TRBJ2-1; D call uncertain. The DNA end favors TRBJ2-7, so the J call may be wrong. From germline, CDR1 is MGHRA and CDR2 YSYEKL. There are 17 residues in the CDR3. CDR3 residues: CASSQAGQLNSYNEQYF. CDR3 nucleotides: TGCGCCAGCAGCCAAGCAGGCCAACTAAACTCCTACAATGAGCAGTACTTC.

The V call is TRBV5-1, the J call TRBJ2-4; D possibly matches TRBD1 or TRBD2 (5 bases each). From germline, CDR1 is SGHRS and CDR2 YFSETQ. V lost 0 bases to trimming and J lost 8 bases, with 21 bases between them. This CDR3 is built from 17 residues. CDR3 in DNA: TGCGCCAGCAGCTTGGCCGTGGCAGGCTTCGAGGGGTACATTCAGTACTTC. It is translated as CASSLAVAGFEGYIQYF.

J is TRBJ1-2 and V is TRBV4-2; 8 nucleotides align to TRBD1. The CDR3 extends over 16 amino acids. The junction had 12 bases not matched to a gene; V was cut back by 2 bases and J by 7 bases. CDR1 LGHNA and CDR2 YNFKEQ come from the germline V gene. CDR3: CASSQYAGQGRSGYTF. As DNA, the CDR3 is TGTGCCAGCAGCCAATATGCTGGACAGGGCCGGAGTGGCTACACCTTC.

A few counts support this clonotype. V gene TRBV20-1 combines with J gene TRBJ1-5; 8 bases are shared with TRBD1. Germline CDR1 DFQATT, CDR2 SNEGSKA (reference sequence). V shed 2 bases and J 2 bases; nucleotides not matched to a gene: 5. The CDR3 runs 15 residues. CDR3 nucleotides: TGCAGTGCTAGACAGGGGGCAATTCGCAATCAGCCCCAGCATTTT. Amino acids: CSARQGAIRNQPQHF.

A few counts support this clonotype. The chain has TRBV10-3 and TRBJ1-4; D not resolved. V was pared by 7 bases and J by 5 bases, with 11 bases between. Germline V gives CDR1 ENHRY, CDR2 SYGVKD. The CDR3 contains 13 residues. The CDR3 protein is CAIKNSPNEKLFF. CDR3 DNA sequence: TGTGCCATCAAAAACAGCCCAAATGAAAAACTGTTTTTT.

Written as DNA, the CDR3 is TGTGCCAGCAGCAGAGGAGACAGGGTAGAAGAAAAACTGTTTTTT. Encoded protein: CASSRGDRVEEKLFF. This chain joins TRBV7-7 and TRBJ1-4, with TRBD1 matching 7 bases. CDR3 length equals 15 residues. CDR1 and CDR2 from the germline V gene are SSHAT and FNYEAQ (reference sequence). V lost 5 bases and J lost 8; bases outside the gene matches: 11.